Below, one T cell receptor beta chain is given with its context. This clone was recorded once. Its antigen is still unknown. It has no much larger one-base neighbor in the sample; base qualities were not kept. The immunoSEQ Assay, a bias-controlled multiplex PCR, was used to amplify TCRbeta CDR3 regions from genomic DNA. Per the source publication's procedure: Within the assay, amplification of reference gene primers was used to estimate how many nucleated cells each sample contained. To quantify the absolute abundance of each unique TCRbeta CDR3 rearrangement, sequence reads were collapsed and filtered. For each sample, productive Simpson clonality was calculated as the square root of Simpson's diversity index across productive rearrangements. TCRdb retrieved this table from immuneACCESS and kept in-frame rearrangements only. Not all clones are present; in checked studies, unresolved V genes account for under half, and no reason is known for the remainder. V, J and clone size are those of that table, while D and trimming were read from the DNA. This sample gives under 200,000 clones in total; 90% of them show up just once. The ten largest clones represent 0.53% of the sample.

Relative to germline, V is 6 bases shorter and J is 3 bases shorter, with 8 bases between their ends. The germline V gene encodes CDR1 SNHLY and CDR2 FYNNEI. The CDR3 runs 12 amino acids, cysteine and phenylalanine included. Just CDR3 DNA is preserved here, 36 bases in frame from base 1. The sample originates from a study of blood T cell repertoires in COVID-19 (dated by TCRdb to about 2020). As for the study more broadly: Samples covering the acute and convalescent phases of COVID-19 were provided by collaborators in the United States, Italy and Spain. The prospective study material was composed of cDNA or gDNA derived from T cells, B-cell-depleted T cells, or PBMCs. The repertoires were made available in a free public database intended to serve as a resource for research on the immune response to SARS-CoV-2. Where available, HLA class I and class II types were obtained from metadata supplied by the sample provider rather than from assay-based typing. The dataset comprised deeply sampled blood TCRbeta repertoires from subjects exposed to, actively infected with, or recovered from COVID-19. A de-identified subject ID, COVID-19 status, age in years and sex were almost always included in the sample metadata. The samples were drawn from two sources: the first 160 participants of the ongoing ImmuneRACE study, and some 1,300 subjects contributed by 6 global collaborators. Results the study describes overall, beyond this receptor: The quantity of clinical and demographic metadata differed by source and by participant and was supplied without curation.

Whole blood was collected in K2EDTA tubes by collaborating institutions according to the institutions' own protocols. For TCRbeta analysis, collaborator samples were shipped as frozen whole blood, as isolated PBMCs, or as DNA extracted from either sample type. The sequenced sample was peripheral blood. The sequence derives from a man in his fifties with acute or convalescent COVID-19. In this chain, TRBV2 is recombined with TRBJ1-1, with the D gene too uncertain to name. The DNA is TGTGCCAGCAGAGTTGGGCACACTGAAGCTTTCTTT. Its protein is CASRVGHTEAFF. Outside the CDR3, residues come from the reference TRBV2 and TRBJ1-1 proteins, so the full variable domain is: EPEVTQTPSHQVTQMGQEVILRCVPISNHLYFYWYRQILGQKVEFLVSFYNNEISEKSEIFDDQFSVERPDGSNFTLKIRSTKLEDSAMYFCASRVGHTEAFFGQGTRLTVV.